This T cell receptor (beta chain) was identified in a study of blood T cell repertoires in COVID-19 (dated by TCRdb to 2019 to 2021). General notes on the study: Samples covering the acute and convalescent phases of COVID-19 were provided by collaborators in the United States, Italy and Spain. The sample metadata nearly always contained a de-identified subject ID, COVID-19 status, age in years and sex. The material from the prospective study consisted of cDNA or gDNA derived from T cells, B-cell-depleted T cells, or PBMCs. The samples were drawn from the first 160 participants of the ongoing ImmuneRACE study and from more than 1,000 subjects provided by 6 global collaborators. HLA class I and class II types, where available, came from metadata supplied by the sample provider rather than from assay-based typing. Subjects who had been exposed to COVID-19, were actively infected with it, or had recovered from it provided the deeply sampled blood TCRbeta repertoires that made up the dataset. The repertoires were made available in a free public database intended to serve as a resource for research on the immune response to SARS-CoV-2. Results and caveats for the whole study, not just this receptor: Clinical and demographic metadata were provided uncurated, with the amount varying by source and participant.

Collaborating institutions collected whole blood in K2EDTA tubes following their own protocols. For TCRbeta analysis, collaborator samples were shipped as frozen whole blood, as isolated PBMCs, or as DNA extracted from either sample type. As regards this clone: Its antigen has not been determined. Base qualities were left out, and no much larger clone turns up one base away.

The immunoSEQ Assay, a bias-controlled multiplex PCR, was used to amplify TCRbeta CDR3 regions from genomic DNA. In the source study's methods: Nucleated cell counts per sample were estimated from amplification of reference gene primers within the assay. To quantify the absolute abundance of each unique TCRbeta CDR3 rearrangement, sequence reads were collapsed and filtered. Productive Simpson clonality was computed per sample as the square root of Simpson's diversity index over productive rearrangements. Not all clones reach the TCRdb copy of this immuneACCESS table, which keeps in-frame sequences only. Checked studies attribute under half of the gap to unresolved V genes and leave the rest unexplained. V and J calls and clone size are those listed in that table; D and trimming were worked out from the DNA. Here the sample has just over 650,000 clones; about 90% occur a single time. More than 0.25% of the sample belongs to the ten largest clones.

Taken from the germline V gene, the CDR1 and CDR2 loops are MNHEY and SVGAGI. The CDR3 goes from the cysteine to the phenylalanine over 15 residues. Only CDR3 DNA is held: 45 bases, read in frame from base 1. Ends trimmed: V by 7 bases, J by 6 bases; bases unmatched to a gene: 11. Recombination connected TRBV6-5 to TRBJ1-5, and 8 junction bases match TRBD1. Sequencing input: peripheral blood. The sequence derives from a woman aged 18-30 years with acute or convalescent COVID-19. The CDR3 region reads CASILIQGGGQPQHF. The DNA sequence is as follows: TGTGCCAGCATTCTCATACAGGGGGGTGGTCAGCCCCAGCATTTT.